This entry lists 21 T cell receptor beta chains sequenced from one sample in a study of blood T cell repertoires in COVID-19. Here immunoSEQ multiplex PCR was the method, and the copy in TCRdb shows in-frame clones only, minus some. This table holds approximately 300,000 clones, around 90% found once. Specimen: PBMCs or T cells enriched from blood (not recorded which). Source of these receptors: a woman aged 25 to 39 who had recovered from COVID-19.

J is TRBJ1-6 and V is TRBV9; no clear D gene. Germline-derived CDR1 and CDR2 are SGDLS and YYNGEE. Trimming took off 2 bases at V and 5 bases at J, with 2 bases between the two ends. The CDR3 loop spans 12 amino acids. In nucleotides, the CDR3 is TGTGCCAGCAGCGTTAATAATTCACCCCTCCACTTT. This gives the protein CASSVNNSPLHF.

To note about this clone: Other DNA sequences of this sample code for an identical CDR3. The chain joins TRBV18 to TRBJ1-2; 8 nucleotides agree with TRBD1. This CDR3 comprises 15 residues. From germline, CDR1 is KGHSH and CDR2 LQKENI. The ends lost 1 base at V and 1 base at J; junction bases unmatched: 2. CDR3 loop: CASSPLDRGNYGYTF. CDR3 in DNA: TGTGCCAGCTCACCACTCGACAGGGGTAACTATGGCTACACCTTC.

This clone was found a few times. The chain couples TRBV30 to TRBJ1-2; maybe TRBD1 (6 bases). V gave up 0 bases and J gave up 7 bases, with 15 bases separating them. Germline V gene lookup returns CDR1 GTSNPN and CDR2 SVGIG (reference sequence). The CDR3 extends over 14 amino acids. In DNA, the CDR3 is TGTGCCTGGAGTGTACGCGGGGGGCAGGGTGGCTACACCTTC. It yields the protein CAWSVRGGQGGYTF.

This chain uses TRBV29-1 with TRBJ2-2; D gene uncertain. The germline V and J ends were trimmed by 7 bases and 4 bases, with 10 bases remaining between them. This CDR3 is 12 amino acids long. Germline CDR1 and CDR2: SQVTM and ANQGSEA. In DNA, the CDR3 is TGCAGCGCCAGAGGTGGCACCGGGGAGCTGTTTTTT. The encoded protein is CSARGGTGELFF.

Note on this clone: Additional DNA sequences in this sample encode the identical CDR3. The rearrangement links TRBV25-1 to TRBJ2-7, with D possibly matching TRBD1 (6 bases). V lost 2 bases, J lost 3 bases, and 8 bases lay in between. The CDR3 totals 13 residues. Germline V gene lookup returns CDR1 MGHDK and CDR2 SYGVNS. The CDR3 nucleotides are TGTGCCAGCAGTGAACTAGGGGGCTACGAGCAGTACTTC. Translated, it gives CASSELGGYEQYF.

This clone showed up just a few times. The chain combines TRBV3-1 (or the pseudogene TRBV3-2) with TRBJ1-6, with D perhaps TRBD1 (5 bases). With 3 bases removed from V and 5 bases from J, the gap between germline ends came to 17 bases. The germline gives CDR1 LGHDT, CDR2 YNNKEL (reference sequence). CDR3 length: 17 residues. For the CDR3, the DNA is TGTGCCAGCAGCCACCATCTAAGGGGAAAGGATAATTCACCCCTCCACTTT. Its protein product is CASSHHLRGKDNSPLHF.

The V and J genes are TRBV6-2 or TRBV6-3 and TRBJ1-6; 7 positions agree with TRBD1. The J segment lost 10 bases and the V segment lost 6 bases, leaving 9 bases of the junction unmatched. CDR1 is MNHEY, CDR2 SVGEGT, per germline. This CDR3 region has 14 residues. The CDR3 protein is CASRPAQGGSPLHF. DNA for the CDR3: TGTGCCAGCAGGCCTGCGCAGGGGGGATCACCCCTCCACTTT.

V and J are TRBV4-3 and TRBJ2-7, with 10 bases matching TRBD1. With 3 bases clipped from V and 3 bases from J, the junction kept 2 bases outside the gene matches. This CDR3 contains 14 residues. Germline loops: CDR1 LGHNA, CDR2 YSLEER. CDR3 region: CASSHRTGGYEQYF. The CDR3 coding sequence is TGCGCCAGCAGCCACAGGACAGGGGGCTACGAGCAGTACTTC.

This sequence joins TRBV5-5 and TRBJ1-1; D ambiguous. Germline CDR1 and CDR2: SGHKS and YYEKEE (reference sequence). V lost 6 bases to trimming and J lost 1 base, with 7 bases between them. This CDR3 contains 12 residues. Here the CDR3 reads CASNAGNTEAFF. CDR3 DNA: TGTGCCAGCAATGCAGGGAACACTGAAGCTTTCTTT. Full variable domain (missing parts from reference TRBV5-5 and TRBJ1-1): DAGVTQSPTHLIKTRGQQVTLRCSPISGHKSVSWYQQVLGQGPQFIFQYYEKEERGRGNFPDRFSARQFPNYSSELNVNALLLGDSALYLCASNAGNTEAFFGQGTRLTVV.

This clone was counted once. This chain uses TRBV7-9 with TRBJ2-2, with D unclear. V was cut by 1 base and J by 5 bases, with 14 bases left in between. CDR1 is SEHNR and CDR2 is FQNEAQ in the germline V gene (reference sequence). The CDR3 contains 16 residues. This CDR3 reads CASSLVLVGRTGELFF. CDR3 coding DNA: TGTGCCAGCAGCTTAGTCCTAGTCGGAAGAACCGGGGAGCTGTTTTTT. The full variable domain, with the rest looked up from reference TRBV7-9 and TRBJ2-2, is DTGVSQNPRHKITKRGQNVTFRCDPISEHNRLYWYRQTLGQGPEFLTYFQNEAQLEKSRLLSDRFSAERPKGSFSTLEIQRTEQGDSAMYLCASSLVLVGRTGELFFGEGSRLTVL.

The chain is built from TRBV9 and TRBJ1-2; D gene uncertain. Germline loops: CDR1 SGDLS, CDR2 YYNGEE. V lost 0 bases, J lost 5 bases, and 8 bases lay in between. The CDR3 runs to 13 residues. The chain's CDR3 is CASSVVEGYGYTF. In nucleotides, the CDR3 is TGTGCCAGCAGCGTAGTTGAGGGTTATGGCTACACCTTC.

The rearrangement links TRBV19 to TRBJ1-1; maybe TRBD1 (5 bases). Per germline, CDR1 LNHDA and CDR2 SQIVND (reference sequence). The CDR3 consists of 14 residues. V shed 5 bases and J shed 4 bases, with 14 bases lying between them. CDR3 in amino acids: CASSAHGGTTEAFF. DNA of the CDR3: TGTGCCAGTAGTGCCCATGGGGGGACCACTGAAGCTTTCTTT.

This clone is a singleton in its sample. Here the CDR3 reads CASSIVATSFNEQFF. In nucleotides, the CDR3 is TGTGCCAGTAGTATAGTTGCGACTTCGTTCAATGAGCAGTTCTTC. The J gene is TRBJ2-1, the V gene TRBV19; D gene uncertain. V lost 1 base and J lost 6, with 13 bases in between. The CDR3 contains 15 residues. CDR1 is LNHDA, CDR2 SQIVND, per germline (reference sequence).

The chain has TRBV5-1 and TRBJ2-3; 9 nucleotides line up with TRBD2. Germline lookup yields CDR1 SGHRS and CDR2 YFSETQ. The CDR3 consists of 16 residues. V dropped 4 bases and J dropped 3; count of bases not matched to a gene: 9. CDR3 protein: CASSLGLAGRTDTQYF. As DNA, the CDR3 is TGCGCCAGCAGCCTAGGGCTAGCGGGGCGAACAGATACGCAGTATTTT.

The chain carries TRBV29-1 and TRBJ2-7; 8 nucleotides match TRBD1. The CDR3 contains 14 residues. The trim removed 6 bases at V and 2 bases at J, leaving 9 bases unmatched. CDR1 is SQVTM and CDR2 is ANQGSEA in the germline V gene. The CDR3 is CSVESGTGTYEQYF. CDR3 nucleotides: TGCAGCGTAGAATCCGGGACAGGCACCTACGAGCAGTACTTC.

This rearrangement joins TRBV12-5 to TRBJ2-7; the D gene is possibly TRBD1 (5 bases). V lost 5 bases, J lost 4 bases, and 9 bases lay in between. The CDR3 length is 12 residues. CDR1 and CDR2 (germline): LGHNT, FRNRAP. CDR3 sequence: CASGLRQYEQYF. CDR3 DNA sequence: TGTGCTAGTGGTCTCAGACAGTACGAGCAGTACTTC.

The chain employs TRBV19 and TRBJ2-7; tentative D call: TRBD1 (6 bases). Trimming stripped 3 bases from V and 7 bases from J, with 13 bases between. This CDR3 is built from 13 residues. From germline, CDR1 is LNHDA and CDR2 SQIVND (reference sequence). CDR3 in amino acids: CASSIAQGREQYF. As DNA, the CDR3 is TGTGCCAGTAGTATCGCGCAGGGGAGAGAGCAGTACTTC.

The chain uses TRBV5-1 and TRBJ1-1, with D maybe TRBD1 (5 bases). V was cut by 2 bases and J by 4 bases, with 12 bases left in between. CDR1 and CDR2 (germline): SGHRS, YFSETQ. This CDR3 comprises 14 residues. The CDR3 loop is CASSLRDWSTEAFF. For the CDR3, the DNA is TGCGCCAGCAGCTTACGGGACTGGAGCACTGAAGCTTTCTTT.

This clone came up a few times. The chain is built from TRBV7-2 and TRBJ2-7; 10 nucleotides agree with TRBD2. The CDR3 has 16 amino acids. CDR1 SGHTA and CDR2 FQGNSA come from the germline V gene. V trimming: 0 bases; J trimming: 1 base; junction bases outside the gene matches: 3. As DNA, the CDR3 is TGTGCCAGCAGCTTAGCTAGCGGGGGGTGGTCCTACGAGCAGTACTTC. Protein: CASSLASGGWSYEQYF.

This clone has more than one count but fewer than ten. Within the sample, other DNA sequences also encode this same CDR3. The chain recombines TRBV5-1 with TRBJ1-1, with TRBD1 matching over 10 bases. Germline CDR1 reads SGHRS; CDR2 reads YFSETQ. The trim removed 0 bases at V and 4 bases at J, leaving 0 bases unmatched. The CDR3 sequence is 14 residues long. This CDR3 is CASSLGTGGTEAFF. The CDR3, as DNA: TGCGCCAGCAGCTTGGGGACAGGGGGCACTGAAGCTTTCTTT.

This rearrangement joins TRBV4-2 to TRBJ1-4; no clear D. V shed 0 bases and J shed 7 bases, with 18 bases lying between them. This CDR3 spans 17 amino acids. Germline lookup yields CDR1 LGHNA and CDR2 YNFKEQ. The CDR3 DNA reads as TGTGCCAGCAGCCAAGATATTCGGGAAGGGCGCTCTGAAAAACTGTTTTTT. Translation: CASSQDIREGRSEKLFF.